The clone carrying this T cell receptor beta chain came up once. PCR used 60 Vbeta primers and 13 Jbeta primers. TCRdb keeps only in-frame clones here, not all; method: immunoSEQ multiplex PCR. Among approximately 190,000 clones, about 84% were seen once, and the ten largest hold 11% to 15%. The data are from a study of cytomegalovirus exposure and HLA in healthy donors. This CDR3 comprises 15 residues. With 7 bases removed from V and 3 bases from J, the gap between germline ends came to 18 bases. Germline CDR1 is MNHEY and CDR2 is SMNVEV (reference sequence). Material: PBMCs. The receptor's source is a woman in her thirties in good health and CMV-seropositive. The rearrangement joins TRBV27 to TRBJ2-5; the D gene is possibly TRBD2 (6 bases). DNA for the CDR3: TGTGCCAGCACCAGTAAGCGGGCCAGCGAAGAGACCCAGTACTTC. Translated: CASTSKRASEETQYF.